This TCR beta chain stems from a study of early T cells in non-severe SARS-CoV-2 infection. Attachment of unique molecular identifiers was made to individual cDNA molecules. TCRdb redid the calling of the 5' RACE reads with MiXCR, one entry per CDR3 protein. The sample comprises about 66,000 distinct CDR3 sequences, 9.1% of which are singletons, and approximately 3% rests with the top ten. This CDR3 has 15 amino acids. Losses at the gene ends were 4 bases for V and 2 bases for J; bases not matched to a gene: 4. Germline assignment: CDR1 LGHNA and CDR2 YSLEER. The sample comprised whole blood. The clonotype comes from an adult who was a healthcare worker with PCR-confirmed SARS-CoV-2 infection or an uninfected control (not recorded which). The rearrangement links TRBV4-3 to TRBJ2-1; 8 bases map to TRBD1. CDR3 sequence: CASSPDRGTYNEQFF. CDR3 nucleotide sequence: TGCGCCAGCAGCCCTGACAGGGGCACCTACAATGAGCAGTTCTTC.